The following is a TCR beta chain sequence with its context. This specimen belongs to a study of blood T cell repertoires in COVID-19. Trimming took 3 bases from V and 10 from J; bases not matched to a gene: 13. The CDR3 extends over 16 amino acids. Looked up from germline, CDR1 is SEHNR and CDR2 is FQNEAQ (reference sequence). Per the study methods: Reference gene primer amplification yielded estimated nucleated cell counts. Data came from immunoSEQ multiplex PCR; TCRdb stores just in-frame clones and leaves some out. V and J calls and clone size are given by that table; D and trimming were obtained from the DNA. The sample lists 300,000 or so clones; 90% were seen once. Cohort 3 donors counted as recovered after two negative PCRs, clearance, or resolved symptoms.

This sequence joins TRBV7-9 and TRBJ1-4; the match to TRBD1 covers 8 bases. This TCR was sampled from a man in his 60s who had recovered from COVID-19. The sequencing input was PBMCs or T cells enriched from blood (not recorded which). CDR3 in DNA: TGTGCCAGCAGCTTTGTCTCCGGACAGGGTGGTACAAAACTGTTTTTT. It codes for CASSFVSGQGGTKLFF.